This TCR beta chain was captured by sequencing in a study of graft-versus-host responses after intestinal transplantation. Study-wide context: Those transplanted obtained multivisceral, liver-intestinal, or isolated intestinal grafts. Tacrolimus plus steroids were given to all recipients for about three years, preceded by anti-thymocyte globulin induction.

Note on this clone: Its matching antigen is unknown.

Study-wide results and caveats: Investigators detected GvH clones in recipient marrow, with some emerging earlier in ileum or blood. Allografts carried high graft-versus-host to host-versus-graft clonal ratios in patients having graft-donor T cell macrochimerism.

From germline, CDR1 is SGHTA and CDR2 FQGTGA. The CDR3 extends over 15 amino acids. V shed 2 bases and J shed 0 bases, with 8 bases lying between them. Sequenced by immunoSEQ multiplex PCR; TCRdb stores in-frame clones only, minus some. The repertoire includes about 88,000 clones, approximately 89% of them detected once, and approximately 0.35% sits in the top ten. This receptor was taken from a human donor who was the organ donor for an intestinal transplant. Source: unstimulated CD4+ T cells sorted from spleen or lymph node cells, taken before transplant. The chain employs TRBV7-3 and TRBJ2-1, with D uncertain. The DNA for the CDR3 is TGTGCCAGCAGCTTATTGGGCCCCTCCTACAATGAGCAGTTCTTC. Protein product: CASSLLGPSYNEQFF.